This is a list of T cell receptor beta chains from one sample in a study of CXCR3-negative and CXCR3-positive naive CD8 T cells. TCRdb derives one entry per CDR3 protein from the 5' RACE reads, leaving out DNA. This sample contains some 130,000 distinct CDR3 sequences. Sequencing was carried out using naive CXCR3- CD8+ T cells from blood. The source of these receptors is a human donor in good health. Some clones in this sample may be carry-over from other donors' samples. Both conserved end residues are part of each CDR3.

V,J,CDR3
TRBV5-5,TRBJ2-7,CASSLEPGQGSYEQYF
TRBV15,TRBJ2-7,CATSRGVGGEYEQYF
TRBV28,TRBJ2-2,CASSLYASGRKTGELFF
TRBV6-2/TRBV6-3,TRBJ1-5,CASSGTDRSNQPQHF
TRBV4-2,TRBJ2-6,CASSHEFAGSGANVLTF
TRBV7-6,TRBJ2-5,CASSLGLALQETQYF
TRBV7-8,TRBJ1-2,CASSLGRQGEGIYGYTF
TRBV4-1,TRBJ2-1,CASSASHNGGNEQFF
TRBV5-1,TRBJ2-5,CASSLVGALETQYF
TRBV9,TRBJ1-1,CASSGGTGGPTEAFF
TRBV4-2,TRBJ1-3,CASSQDQGLIGNTIYF
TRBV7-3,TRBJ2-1,CASSLYPGQGAENEQFF
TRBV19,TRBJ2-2,CASTGLAGAGELFF
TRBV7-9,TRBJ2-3,CASSYYLAGGGTDTQYF
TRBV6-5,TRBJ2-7,CASSYATGTQQYF
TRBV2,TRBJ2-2,CASSWTGSRNTGELFF
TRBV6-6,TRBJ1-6,CASSSRASPLHF
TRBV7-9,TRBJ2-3,CASSLGGTSKSDTQYF
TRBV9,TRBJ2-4,CASSGAGGLKNIQYF
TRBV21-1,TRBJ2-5,CASSKLTGSKETQYF
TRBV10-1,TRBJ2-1,CASSDGKVLTRSSYNEQFF
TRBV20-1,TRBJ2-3,CSAVSGGSTDTQYF
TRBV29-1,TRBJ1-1,CSLSGGTYTEAFF
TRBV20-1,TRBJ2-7,CSASNWGEQYF
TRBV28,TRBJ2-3,CASSNAKADTQYF
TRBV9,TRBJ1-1,CASSEYRGGTEAFF
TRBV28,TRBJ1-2,CASSYRLGQGIGYTF
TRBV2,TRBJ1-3,CASSEGGLWNTIYF
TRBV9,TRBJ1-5,CASSEGGEPGQPNQPQHF
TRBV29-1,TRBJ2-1,CSVEDPASGVGLVF
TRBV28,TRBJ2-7,CASRNLWTGQSYEQYF
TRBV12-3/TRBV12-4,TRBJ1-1,CASSFGGGQNTEAFF
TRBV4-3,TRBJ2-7,CASSLDTGLAGEYEQYF
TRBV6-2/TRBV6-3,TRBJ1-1,CASSYEVTEAFF
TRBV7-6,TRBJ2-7,CASSLADRKHYEQYF
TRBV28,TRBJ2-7,CASTPMSRDSVVGEQYF
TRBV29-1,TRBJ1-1,CSVLIGGAIHTEAFF
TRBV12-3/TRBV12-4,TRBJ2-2,CASSSPGAWNTGELFF
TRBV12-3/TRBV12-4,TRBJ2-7,CASRRAASGTYEQYF